A selection of T cell receptor beta chains follows, all from one sample in a study of T cells after somatic rescue of genetic block. The table came from immunoSEQ multiplex PCR; TCRdb's copy has only in-frame clones and leaves some out. The sample shows approximately 14,000 clones, just over 70% of them seen only once. Specimen: peripheral blood mononuclear cells (PBMCs). All receptors come from a man aged 18 to 29. Each CDR3 is given with its conserved first and last residue. A D gene is named only where the DNA matches it firmly. Only some rows state a clone size, as once, few, many or a class for expanded clones.

TRBV9	TRBD2	.	TRBJ2-1	TGTGCCAGCAGCCCTCCGCCGGGAGGTCCGATCTACAATGAGCAGTTCTTC	CASSPPPGGPIYNEQFF
TRBV19	.	.	TRBJ2-7	TGTGCCAGTAGTAGAGGCCACAACTACGAGCAGTACTTC	CASSRGHNYEQYF
TRBV10-2	TRBD1	few	TRBJ2-7	TGCGCCAGCAGTGAGTCGATGAGCGGGACAGGGGATGAGCAGTACTTC	CASSESMSGTGDEQYF
TRBV6-5	TRBD1	.	TRBJ2-5	TGTGCCAGCAGTTACTCTCGGACAGGGGGCGGCCAGTACTTC	CASSYSRTGGGQYF
TRBV19	TRBD1	few	TRBJ1-4	TGTGCCAGTAGTGCTCAAGGGACAGCAAATAATGAAAAACTGTTTTTT	CASSAQGTANNEKLFF
TRBV11-2	.	.	TRBJ2-2	TGTGCCAGCAGCTTAGATCTCGGGACATTTCACACCGGGGAGCTGTTTTTT	CASSLDLGTFHTGELFF
TRBV5-1	TRBD2	.	TRBJ2-1	TGCGCCAGCCGACAAGGACTAGCGGGCCGCGGGGAGCAGTTCTTC	CASRQGLAGRGEQFF
TRBV6-6	.	.	TRBJ1-2	TGTGCCAGCAGTTACCAGGGCACGTATGGCTACACCTTC	CASSYQGTYGYTF
TRBV28	.	.	TRBJ1-5	TGTGCCAGCACCCAGAATAATCAGCCCCAGCATTTT	CASTQNNQPQHF
TRBV9	TRBD2	.	TRBJ2-3	TGTGCCAGCGCCTGGACTAGCGGGAGCACAGATACGCAGTATTTT	CASAWTSGSTDTQYF
TRBV18	.	.	TRBJ1-2	TGTGCCAGCTCACCACTACGGGGGGACTATGGCTACACCTTC	CASSPLRGDYGYTF
TRBV4-2	.	.	TRBJ2-3	TGTGCCAGCAGCCCCAGGGTACCTAGCACAGATACGCAGTATTTT	CASSPRVPSTDTQYF
TRBV30	.	.	TRBJ2-3	TGTGCCTGGAGTGTGGCAGGTTCCACAGATACGCAGTATTTT	CAWSVAGSTDTQYF
TRBV23-1	.	.	TRBJ1-3	TGCGCCAGCAGTCCCCTTTATTTGGGTGCCTCTGGAAACACCATATATTTT	CASSPLYLGASGNTIYF
TRBV2	.	medium-sized	TRBJ2-7	TGTGCCAGCAATTTCCACGGGGGTACCTCCTACGAGCAGTACTTC	CASNFHGGTSYEQYF
TRBV27	TRBD2	.	TRBJ2-1	TGTGCCAGCATCCAAAGGCGGGGGAGCTCCTACAATGAGCAGTTCTTC	CASIQRRGSSYNEQFF
TRBV2	TRBD1	.	TRBJ2-6	TGTGCTAGACAGGGGTCAGGGGCCAACGTCCTGACTTTC	CARQGSGANVLTF
TRBV25-1	TRBD2	.	TRBJ2-5	TGTGCCAGCAGTGAAGGTTGGGGGACTATGAAAGAGACCCAGTACTTC	CASSEGWGTMKETQYF
TRBV6-1	.	.	TRBJ1-1	TGTGCCAGCAGTGACCTAACAGTGTTGATTAACACTGAAGCTTTCTTT	CASSDLTVLINTEAFF
TRBV4-2	TRBD2	.	TRBJ2-1	TGTGCCAGCAGCCAAGATGGGGCTAGCGGGAGTGATGAGCAGTTCTTC	CASSQDGASGSDEQFF
TRBV19	.	.	TRBJ2-2	TGTGCCAGTACTCCCGGGGTCACCGGGGAGCTGTTTTTT	CASTPGVTGELFF
TRBV6-1	TRBD1	.	TRBJ2-7	TGTGCCAGCACCGTAGTCTCCAGGGGGCGAAGCGAGCAGTACTTC	CASTVVSRGRSEQYF
TRBV7-9	.	.	TRBJ2-5	TGTGCCAGCAGCCCCGGGCCATCGGGAGAGCAGTACTTC	CASSPGPSGEQYF
TRBV6-1	.	.	TRBJ2-7	TGTGCCAGCAGTGAAGGAATAGGGTCATCCTACGAGCAGTACTTC	CASSEGIGSSYEQYF
TRBV6-5	TRBD2	.	TRBJ2-1	TGTGCCAGCAGAGAAGCGGGGGGGTTCAATGAGCAGTTCTTC	CASREAGGFNEQFF
TRBV5-1	TRBD1	.	TRBJ2-7	TGCGCCAGCAGCTTGGGTACCGGGACAGTATCCTACGAGCAGTACTTC	CASSLGTGTVSYEQYF
TRBV7-9	.	many	TRBJ1-6	TGTGCCAGCAGCGAACAGTGGGGTAATTCACCCCTCCACTTT	CASSEQWGNSPLHF
TRBV6-5	.	.	TRBJ1-3	TGTGCCAGCAGTAGGGGGGCGCTAAACACCATATATTTT	CASSRGALNTIYF
TRBV27	TRBD2	.	TRBJ2-3	TGTGCCAGCGCCCCACTAGCGGGAGGCCATAGCACAGATACGCAGTATTTT	CASAPLAGGHSTDTQYF
TRBV7-3	.	.	TRBJ2-7	TGTGCCAGCAGCTTGCATCCAGGGGTCGGGGAGCAGTACTTC	CASSLHPGVGEQYF
TRBV11-2	TRBD2	.	TRBJ2-5	TGTGCCAGCAGCTTAGGCCAGCGGGGGCAAGAGACCCAGTACTTC	CASSLGQRGQETQYF
TRBV6-1	.	once	TRBJ1-2	TGTGCCAGCAGTGTGTGGGAGCGGTATGGCTACACCTTC	CASSVWERYGYTF
TRBV6-6	.	.	TRBJ2-4	TGTGCCAGCAGTTCCCAAGATCCGGGCATTCAGTACTTC	CASSSQDPGIQYF
TRBV11-3	.	.	TRBJ2-7	TGTGCCAGCAGCTCCGGGCCAGCAACCGTGCAGTACTTC	CASSSGPATVQYF
TRBV4-1	TRBD1	.	TRBJ2-3	TGCGCCAGCAGCCTTCCTGCGACAGGGGTAGGCACAGATACGCAGTATTTT	CASSLPATGVGTDTQYF
TRBV29-1	TRBD1	few	TRBJ2-1	TGCAGCGTCATGTTCGGGACAGCTTATTGGTACAATGAGCAGTTCTTC	CSVMFGTAYWYNEQFF
TRBV11-3	TRBD1	few	TRBJ1-1	TGTGCCAGCAGCTTCCGGGACAGGGGGCCGGTGGACACTGAAGCTTTCTTT	CASSFRDRGPVDTEAFF
TRBV5-1	.	.	TRBJ2-1	TGCGCCAGCAGCTTCGAGGGGTTGAATGAGCAGTTCTTC	CASSFEGLNEQFF
TRBV7-9	.	.	TRBJ2-1	TGTGCCAGCAGCTTAGCCCGGACTATTTGGGGCTTACATGAGCAGTTCTTC	CASSLARTIWGLHEQFF
TRBV6-1	.	.	TRBJ1-4	TGTGCCAGCAGTGAAAGGGGTCAGAATGAAAAACTGTTTTTT	CASSERGQNEKLFF
TRBV5-6	TRBD1	once	TRBJ1-2	TGTGCCAGCAGCGAGGGACAGATCTATGGCTACACCTTC	CASSEGQIYGYTF
TRBV15	.	.	TRBJ2-7	TGTGCCACCAGCAGAGATCTGGTCAGCCAGGGCTCCTACGAGCAGTACTTC	CATSRDLVSQGSYEQYF
TRBV6-1	.	.	TRBJ2-7	TGTGCCAGCAGTCCCAGGCAGATGGACTACGAGCAGTACTTC	CASSPRQMDYEQYF
TRBV5-4	.	.	TRBJ2-7	TGTGCCAGCAGCTTACGGAACTCCTACGAGCAGTACTTC	CASSLRNSYEQYF
TRBV28	.	few	TRBJ1-4	TGTGCCAGCAGTTTATTGAATCGAGCAGGTGAAAAACTGTTTTTT	CASSLLNRAGEKLFF
TRBV10-3	TRBD1	once	TRBJ1-6	TGTGCCATCAGTGAGCCACGACAGGGGTATAATTCACCCCTCCACTTT	CAISEPRQGYNSPLHF
TRBV29-1	TRBD2	.	TRBJ2-1	TGCAGCGTTCCAACTAGCGGCAGTTACAATGAGCAGTTCTTC	CSVPTSGSYNEQFF
TRBV30	.	once	TRBJ1-5	TGTGCCTGGAGTAGAGGGGGTCGCAATCAGCCCCAGCATTTT	CAWSRGGRNQPQHF
TRBV7-9	.	.	TRBJ1-5	TGTGCCAGCAGCTTTATAGGGATGGGAGGGTTCAATCAGCCCCAGCATTTT	CASSFIGMGGFNQPQHF